Each of the 24 T cell receptor beta chains below was sequenced from the same sample in a study of T cells in Graves' hyperthyroidism and ophthalmopathy. Regions amplified from RNA transcripts were the TCR beta CDR3 regions. The HTBI primer set was used in a first-round RT-PCR of the TCR CDR3. TCRdb independently ran MiXCR on the multiplex PCR reads; one entry per CDR3 protein. The data contain 560,000 or so distinct CDR3 sequences, roughly 46% of them singletons. Sequencing used peripheral blood or thyroid tissue (not recorded which). Source of these receptors: a woman aged 18 to 35 with Graves' hyperthyroidism.

This clonotype was seen ten or more times. The chain links TRBV6-5 to TRBJ1-5, with D tentatively TRBD1 (5 bases). V was cut by 4 bases and J by 4 bases, with 14 bases left in between. CDR1 MNHEY and CDR2 SVGAGI come from the germline V gene. This CDR3 is 15 amino acids long. CDR3 residues: CASSSADSRNQPQHF. The DNA for the CDR3 is TGTGCCAGCAGTTCTGCCGACAGCAGAAATCAGCCCCAGCATTTT.

This chain uses TRBV24-1 with TRBJ2-7; a possible D gene is TRBD2 (5 bases). Germline CDR1 KGHDR, CDR2 SFDVKD. The CDR3 has 15 residues. Trimming stripped 2 bases from V and 0 bases from J, with 10 bases between. Here the CDR3 DNA reads TGTGCCACCAGTGATTCTGCCGGGAACTCCTACGAGCAGTACTTC. Its translation is CATSDSAGNSYEQYF.

This clonotype was recorded at least ten times. The DNA of the CDR3 is TGTGCCAGCAGCGGCTTCCTGACAGGGATCAGCTATGGCTACACCTTC. Translating it yields CASSGFLTGISYGYTF. The chain joins TRBV2 to TRBJ1-2, with TRBD1 matching 7 bases. The CDR3 has 16 residues. The V and J ends lost 6 bases and 4 bases, in that order; junction bases with no gene match: 14. The germline V gene encodes CDR1 SNHLY and CDR2 FYNNEI.

This clonotype was found many times. The rearrangement uses TRBV29-1 and TRBJ2-5; D is undetermined. V was shortened by 7 bases and J by 1 base, with 10 bases between the two germline ends. CDR3 length equals 12 residues. CDR1 and CDR2 (germline): SQVTM, ANQGSEA. The CDR3 bases are TGCAGCGGAGCTCCAACCCAAGAGACCCAGTACTTC. It yields the protein CSGAPTQETQYF.

With respect to this clonotype: A clone one base away is much larger, so this may be a read error. V is TRBV29-1 and J is TRBJ1-2; TRBD1 matches 7 bases. The CDR3 runs to 14 residues. CDR1 and CDR2 (germline): SQVTM, ANQGSEA. This CDR3 is CSVVRDRNNYGNTF. The CDR3 DNA reads TGCAGCGTTGTACGGGACAGAAATAACTATGGCAACACCTTC.

This clonotype was picked up a small number of times. This rearrangement joins TRBV7-9 to TRBJ1-2; tentative D call: TRBD1 (5 bases). This CDR3 contains 15 residues. Trimming took 5 bases from V and 2 from J, leaving 15 bases between them. Germline CDR1 is SEHNR and CDR2 is FQNEAQ (reference sequence). The CDR3: CASSPQRGENYGYTF. The CDR3 DNA is TGTGCCAGCAGCCCGCAGCGGGGGGAGAACTATGGCTACACCTTC.

The chain carries TRBV20-1 and TRBJ1-6; D is ambiguous. The CDR3 is 15 amino acids. Trimming pared 0 bases from V and 9 bases from J, leaving 15 bases between. Germline CDR1 and CDR2: DFQATT and SNEGSKA (reference sequence). The DNA of the CDR3 is TGCAGTGCTAGAGACCGTAACCCGCTCTCTTCACCCCTCCACTTT. Translated: CSARDRNPLSSPLHF.

This clonotype has just one count. Germline is not matched at one junction end, which may reflect a read error. V gene TRBV10-3 combines with J gene TRBJ2-5; D is possibly TRBD1 or TRBD2 (5 bases each). This CDR3 has 15 amino acids. In germline, CDR1 is ENHRY, CDR2 SYGVKD. The CDR3, as DNA: TGTGCCAGCAGTTTACGGGACCAAAATGGGGAGACCCAGTACTTC. As protein: CASSLRDQNGETQYF.

This clonotype appeared many times. The CDR3 DNA sequence: TGCGCCAGCATGTCAAGACAGGGGGCGCAAGGCTACACCTTC. Protein: CASMSRQGAQGYTF. This chain uses TRBV10-2 with TRBJ1-2; 10 nucleotides match TRBD1. V shed 7 bases, J shed 8 bases, and the junction held 10 bases outside the gene matches. Germline V CDR1 and CDR2: WSHSY, SAAADI. The CDR3 length is 14 residues.

This clonotype was observed many times. The gene calls are TRBV7-6 and TRBJ1-1; possible D gene TRBD1, 6 bases. CDR3 length: 15 amino acids. From germline, CDR1 is SGHVS and CDR2 FNYEAQ. V lost 1 base, J lost 3 bases, and 12 bases lay in between. The CDR3 sequence: CASSLVGGDYTEAFF. In nucleotides, the CDR3 is TGTGCCAGCAGCTTAGTCGGGGGCGATTACACTGAAGCTTTCTTT.

Here the CDR3 DNA reads TGCAGTGCTAGCCGTGGGCCTAGGGCCTACGAGCAGTACTTC. It translates to CSASRGPRAYEQYF. This chain links TRBV20-1 with TRBJ2-7, with D hard to call. The V end was cut by 3 bases, the J end by 2 bases, with 14 bases between. Per the germline V gene, CDR1 is DFQATT and CDR2 is SNEGSKA (reference sequence). The CDR3 runs 14 residues.

This clonotype was detected ten times or more. The V call is TRBV7-9, the J call TRBJ1-5, with D uncertain. The V end was cut by 1 base, the J end by 7 bases, with 14 bases between. The CDR3 totals 15 residues. Germline V lookup: CDR1 SEHNR, CDR2 FQNEAQ (reference sequence). In DNA form, the CDR3 reads TGTGCCAGCAGCTTAGGACGGGGTCTCGGACAGCCCCAGCATTTT. Protein product: CASSLGRGLGQPQHF.

The V gene is TRBV20-1, the J gene TRBJ1-5, with D perhaps TRBD1 (5 bases). Looked up from germline, CDR1 is DFQATT and CDR2 is SNEGSKA (reference sequence). The CDR3 consists of 13 residues. V lost 5 bases, J lost 2 bases, and 10 bases lay in between. CDR3 in DNA: TGCAGTGCTGGGGGGGAGGGCAATCAGCCCCAGCATTTT. Protein sequence: CSAGGEGNQPQHF.

V is TRBV14 and J is TRBJ1-4; D might be TRBD1 (6 bases). Germline loops: CDR1 SGHDN, CDR2 FVKESK. Trimming shortened V by 3 bases and J by 3 bases, and 20 bases separated the two germline ends. The CDR3 totals 18 residues. The CDR3 DNA is TGTGCCAGCAGCCAGGCCGGGGGGGCTGGTGGAGCTAATGAAAAACTGTTTTTT. This translates into CASSQAGGAGGANEKLFF.

This clonotype was detected only a few times. A junction boundary mismatches the germline segment, possibly from a read error. The chain uses TRBV10-3 and TRBJ1-2; TRBD1 agrees at 7 bases. The CDR3 is 14 residues long. Germline CDR1 ENHRY, CDR2 SYGVKD. The DNA for the CDR3 is TGTGCCAGCAGTTACGTAGGGGGCCGCGATGGCTACACCTTC. Amino acid sequence: CASSYVGGRDGYTF.

A note on this clonotype: This may come from a read error, since a much larger clone is one base off. V is TRBV7-9 and J is TRBJ1-2; D is ambiguous. The ends were cut back, 5 bases at V and 8 bases at J, with 18 bases in the middle. Per the germline V gene, CDR1 is SEHNR and CDR2 is FQNEAQ (reference sequence). This CDR3 is built from 14 residues. The CDR3 nucleotides read TGTGCCAGCAGCCCCCGTTTCGCGGTGGGAGGCTACACCTTC. Its translation: CASSPRFAVGGYTF.

This clonotype was observed a single time. The gene calls are TRBV6-2 or TRBV6-3 and TRBJ1-6, with 7 bases matching TRBD1. This CDR3 has 15 amino acids. J lost 7 bases, V lost 0 bases, and 3 bases had no gene match. Germline values: CDR1 MNHEY, CDR2 SVGEGT. The CDR3 here is CASSYSGTDNSPLHF. For the CDR3, the DNA is TGTGCCAGCAGTTACTCCGGGACAGACAATTCACCCCTCCACTTT.

This clonotype was seen a handful of times. The chain is built from TRBV29-1 and TRBJ1-3; TRBD1 agrees at 8 bases. Per germline, CDR1 SQVTM and CDR2 ANQGSEA. The CDR3 spans 14 residues. The V gene end was trimmed by 3 bases and the J gene end by 8 bases; junction bases not matched to a gene: 9. The DNA for the CDR3 is TGCAGCGTTGAGCGGACAGGGACTGGCTACACCATATATTTT. Amino acids: CSVERTGTGYTIYF.

The chain combines TRBV19 with TRBJ1-1, with D hard to call. Deletions cut 3 bases from V and 4 bases from J, with 12 bases between. Germline values: CDR1 LNHDA, CDR2 SQIVND (reference sequence). The CDR3 is 14 amino acids. The CDR3 nucleotides read TGTGCCAGTAGTATCACCGGGGTAAGCACTGAAGCTTTCTTT. Protein product: CASSITGVSTEAFF.

This clonotype was seen only a few times. The V and J genes are TRBV19 and TRBJ1-5; D might be TRBD1 (6 bases). Germline CDR1 reads LNHDA; CDR2 reads SQIVND (reference sequence). With 7 bases removed from V and 8 bases from J, the gap between germline ends came to 18 bases. The CDR3 spans 14 residues. The CDR3 region is CASTGTSSREPQHF. CDR3 in DNA: TGTGCCAGTACTGGGACAAGCTCAAGGGAGCCCCAGCATTTT. Combining the CDR3 with reference TRBV19 and TRBJ1-5 gives the whole variable domain DGGITQSPKYLFRKEGQNVTLSCEQNLNHDAMYWYRQDPGQGLRLIYYSQIVNDFQKGDIAEGYSVSREKKESFPLTVTSAQKNPTAFYLCASTGTSSREPQHFGDGTRLSIL.

This clonotype has only a few counts. CDR3 sequence (DNA): TGTGCCAGCCAGGTGGATCCCTCCTACGAGCAGTACTTC. Its translation: CASQVDPSYEQYF. The genes are TRBV7-9 and TRBJ2-7; D ambiguous. This CDR3 has 13 residues. Germline V gene sequence: CDR1 SEHNR, CDR2 FQNEAQ (reference sequence). V was trimmed by 8 bases and J by 0 bases, leaving 11 bases between them. Using reference TRBV7-9 and TRBJ2-7 for the parts outside the CDR3, the full variable domain is DTGVSQNPRHKITKRGQNVTFRCDPISEHNRLYWYRQTLGQGPEFLTYFQNEAQLEKSRLLSDRFSAERPKGSFSTLEIQRTEQGDSAMYLCASQVDPSYEQYFGPGTRLTVT.

This chain joins TRBV5-5 and TRBJ1-2; D gene ambiguous. The V and J ends lost 0 bases and 3 bases respectively, with 9 bases between them. The V gene's germline CDR1 is SGHKS and CDR2 YYEKEE (reference sequence). This CDR3 is built from 14 residues. CDR3 DNA sequence: TGTGCCAGCAGCTTGGTTCGGACGGACTATGGCTACACCTTC. Its translation: CASSLVRTDYGYTF.

The chain uses TRBV10-3 and TRBJ1-2; 11 bases line up with TRBD1. CDR1 and CDR2 (germline): ENHRY, SYGVKD. This CDR3 region has 16 residues. The V segment lost 0 bases and the J segment 3 bases; nucleotides outside the gene matches: 3. Here the CDR3 reads CAISESPGQGDYGYTF. Written as DNA, the CDR3 is TGTGCCATCAGTGAGTCACCGGGACAGGGGGACTATGGCTACACCTTC.

This clonotype was seen many times. The chain recombines TRBV7-9 with TRBJ2-5; D remains ambiguous. CDR3 size: 15 residues. The V gene's germline CDR1 is SEHNR and CDR2 FQNEAQ (reference sequence). Deletions cut 1 base from V and 0 bases from J, with 9 bases between. CDR3 bases: TGTGCCAGCAGCTTAGGACTCACGTACCAAGAGACCCAGTACTTC. It codes for CASSLGLTYQETQYF.